This T cell receptor beta chain was recorded in a study of chemoradiotherapy in HPV16-positive cancers. Study outcomes and limitations: During treatment, candidate HPV-specific clones and E7-related motifs expanded in tumor. HPV-specific T cells were functionally defined from only a couple of HPV16-positive patients. Better recurrence-free survival went with HPV-responsive T-cell expansion in HPV16-positive patients.

The germline gives CDR1 SGDLS, CDR2 YYNGEE. V lost 1 base, J lost 7 bases, and 8 bases stayed unmatched. The CDR3 totals 16 residues. Samples were taken several times over chemoradiotherapy. Profiled with immunoSEQ multiplex PCR; TCRdb holds only in-frame clones, not every one. The data hold approximately 7,800 clones, with roughly four fifths observed a single time. Concerning this clone itself: Its antigen is unidentified.

The chain combines TRBV9 with TRBJ1-3; 10 bases are a match to TRBD1. The sequence came from a human donor with HPV-associated anogenital cancer. This material was obtained from a patient who underwent chemoradiotherapy. CDR3 in amino acids: CASSVTSTGGGNTIYF. The CDR3, as DNA: TGTGCCAGCAGCGTAACCTCGACAGGGGGCGGGAACACCATATATTTT.